These 4 T cell receptor beta chains were all obtained from the same sample, sequenced in a study of graft-versus-host responses after intestinal transplantation. Measured with immunoSEQ multiplex PCR; TCRdb has only the in-frame clones, and not every one. The repertoire holds 90,000 to 95,000 clones, with approximately 92% as singletons. No cognate antigen is known for these TCRs. This sample comprised unstimulated CD8+ T cells sorted from spleen or lymph node cells, obtained before intestinal transplant. Receptors were obtained from a human donor who received an intestinal transplant.

The chain is built from TRBV30 and TRBJ2-1; 7 bases fit TRBD2. Trimming took 4 bases from V and 3 from J; bases not matched to a gene: 9. The CDR3 is 15 amino acids. Germline V gives CDR1 GTSNPN, CDR2 SVGIG (reference sequence). The CDR3 DNA is TGTGCCTGGAACCCTCTAGCGGCGATCTACAATGAGCAGTTCTTC. This codes for CAWNPLAAIYNEQFF.

The chain is built from TRBV13 and TRBJ2-2; TRBD2 is a possible D gene (6 bases). The CDR3 length is 15 residues. Germline values: CDR1 PRHDT, CDR2 FYEKMQ (reference sequence). Trimming took off 0 bases at V and 6 bases at J, with 11 bases between the two ends. The CDR3 is CASSLGLAAAGELFF. The CDR3, as DNA: TGTGCCAGCAGCTTAGGACTAGCAGCGGCCGGGGAGCTGTTTTTT.

This clone turned up a few times. This chain connects TRBV6-5 to TRBJ1-2; tentatively, D is TRBD1 (5 bases). The V gene's germline CDR1 is MNHEY and CDR2 SVGAGI. The CDR3 consists of 16 residues. Trimming took off 4 bases at V and 0 bases at J, with 15 bases between the two ends. For the CDR3, the DNA is TGTGCCAGCAGTTTCCCAATGGGAGGGGCTAACTATGGCTACACCTTC. Protein: CASSFPMGGANYGYTF.

The chain joins TRBV15 to TRBJ1-2, with TRBD1 matching over 8 bases. In germline, CDR1 is LNHNV, CDR2 YYDKDF (reference sequence). V lost 0 bases and J lost 8; bases outside the gene matches: 17. The CDR3 has 18 amino acids. In DNA, the CDR3 is TGTGCCACCAGCAGAGATGGTGGGCGAGGACAGGGAGAAAGAGGCTACACCTTC. The encoded protein is CATSRDGGRGQGERGYTF.